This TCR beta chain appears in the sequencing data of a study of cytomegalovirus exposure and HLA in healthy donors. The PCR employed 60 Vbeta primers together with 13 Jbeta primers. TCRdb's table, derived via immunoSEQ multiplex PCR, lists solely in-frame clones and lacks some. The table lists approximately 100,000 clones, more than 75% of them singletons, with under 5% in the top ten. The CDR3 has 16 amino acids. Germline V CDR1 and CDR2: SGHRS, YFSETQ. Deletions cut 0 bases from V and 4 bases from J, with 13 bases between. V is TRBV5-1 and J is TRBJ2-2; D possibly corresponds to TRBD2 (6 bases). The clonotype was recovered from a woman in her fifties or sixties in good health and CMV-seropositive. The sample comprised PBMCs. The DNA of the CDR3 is TGCGCCAGCAGCTTGGGTATGGGGGGACCCACCGGGGAGCTGTTTTTT. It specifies CASSLGMGGPTGELFF.